This record covers a single TCR beta chain. Its specificity is not known. These data are taken from a study of shared clonotypes between healthy human individuals. Study-wide results and caveats: The generation probabilities recorded for non-shared clonotypes fell below those of clonotypes shared by all four donors. Sequencing depth was a factor that was expected to affect clonotype sharing among donors. A generally larger estimated richness was seen in naive subsets than in memory subsets.

TCRdb keeps only in-frame clones here, not all; method: immunoSEQ multiplex PCR. The sample contains a few hundred thousand clones, about 97% of which appear only once. The CDR3 loop spans 13 amino acids. Germline CDR1 is MGHDK and CDR2 is SYGVNS. Trimming stripped 3 bases from V and 6 bases from J, with 8 bases between. The clonotype was recovered from a man aged 25 to 40 in good health. The V gene is TRBV25-1, the J gene TRBJ2-2, with D unclear. The sequenced sample was memory CD8+ T cells sorted from blood. Regarding subset: CD45RO+ cells pooled with CCR7-negative TemRA cells. CDR3: CASSDFGSGELFF. The CDR3 DNA sequence: TGTGCCAGCAGTGATTTTGGATCCGGGGAGCTGTTTTTT. The variable domain in full, completed from reference TRBV25-1 and TRBJ2-2, reads EADIYQTPRYLVIGTGKKITLECSQTMGHDKMYWYQQDPGMELHLIHYSYGVNSTEKGDLSSESTVSRIRTEHFPLTLESARPSHTSQYLCASSDFGSGELFFGEGSRLTVL.